This passage covers 27 T cell receptor beta chains from one sample sequenced in a study of molecular identifiers for immune sequencing clone quantification. One entry per CDR3 protein, called by TCRdb with MiXCR from the PCR reads. The sample contains more than 250,000 distinct CDR3 sequences, about 21% of which appear only once. Sequences were obtained from naive CD8+ T cells from blood, with Jurkat cell RNA spiked in. As to subset: FACS-sorted CD8+CD4-CCR7+CD45RA+ naive T cells. All receptors derive from a human donor in good health. Some libraries in this study had Jurkat cell RNA spiked in.

The chain uses TRBV6-2 or TRBV6-3 and TRBJ1-5, with D tentatively TRBD1 (6 bases). With 5 bases removed from V and 5 bases from J, the gap between germline ends came to 16 bases. The CDR3 has 15 residues. Germline V gives CDR1 MNHEY, CDR2 SVGEGT. The CDR3 is CASSGIRQDDQPQHF. For the CDR3, the DNA is TGTGCCAGCAGTGGAATTCGACAGGACGATCAGCCCCAGCATTTT.

About this clonotype itself: The CDR3 end shows no conserved phenylalanine or tryptophan, and so a read error is likely. The chain joins TRBV2 to TRBJ1-1, with D maybe TRBD1 (5 bases). The CDR3 contains 12 residues. Germline CDR1 and CDR2: SNHLY and FYNNEI. Trimming left V 6 bases short and J 5 bases short, with 10 bases between. The CDR3, as DNA: TGTGCCAGCAGAGCCGGGGGGACTGAAGCTTTCTCT. It specifies CASRAGGTEAFS.

Many counts were recorded for this clonotype. This sequence joins TRBV10-2 and TRBJ1-1; 9 positions agree with TRBD1. After removal of 7 bases from V and 5 bases from J, the junction contained 2 bases not matched to a gene. The CDR3 is made up of 12 amino acids. The germline CDR1 and CDR2 sequences are WSHSY and SAAADI. CDR3 bases: TGCGCCAGCACTGGACAGGGGACTGAAGCTTTCTTT. Its translation: CASTGQGTEAFF.

For this clonotype: The germline gene is not matched at one end of the junction; a read error may be the cause. The chain recombines TRBV2 with TRBJ2-1; perhaps TRBD2 as D (6 bases). The CDR3 spans 17 residues. Looked up from germline, CDR1 is SNHLY and CDR2 is FYNNEI. The DNA of the CDR3 is TGTGCCAGCGGTGAGACCCCGGGCGGGGCTGACTACAATGAGCAGTTCTTC. It specifies CASGETPGGADYNEQFF.

Note on this clonotype: This may arise from a read error, as a much more abundant clone is one base away. The V gene is TRBV6-2 or TRBV6-3, the J gene TRBJ2-2, with D perhaps TRBD1 (5 bases). CDR1 is MNHEY, CDR2 SVGEGT, per germline. CDR3 size: 17 residues. The V end was cut by 2 bases, the J end by 2 bases, with 15 bases between. CDR3 bases: TGTGCCAGCAGTTACCTGTGGGGCGAAATAAACACCGGGGAGCTGTTTTTT. It specifies CASSYLWGEINTGELFF.

Only a few counts were recorded for this clonotype. The V gene is TRBV14, the J gene TRBJ2-7; perhaps TRBD1 as D (5 bases). Germline CDR1 SGHDN, CDR2 FVKESK. V was pared by 1 base and J by 3 bases, with 13 bases between. This CDR3 comprises 15 residues. The CDR3: CASSQGGAGYYEQYF. Here the CDR3 DNA reads TGTGCCAGCAGCCAAGGAGGCGCAGGGTACTACGAGCAGTACTTC.

Ten or more counts support this clonotype. The J gene is TRBJ1-2, the V gene TRBV19, with D unresolved. The V gene lost 1 base and the J gene lost 2 bases, with 8 bases spanning the gap. The CDR3 length is 14 residues. CDR1 is LNHDA, CDR2 SQIVND, per germline (reference sequence). CDR3 in amino acids: CASSIASFNYGYTF. CDR3 nucleotides: TGTGCCAGTAGTATAGCCAGTTTCAACTATGGCTACACCTTC.

The V and J genes are TRBV27 and TRBJ2-7; D may be TRBD1 or TRBD2 (5 bases each). This CDR3 is 16 amino acids long. Germline assignment: CDR1 MNHEY and CDR2 SMNVEV (reference sequence). Trimming removed 6 bases from V and 1 base from J, with 19 bases in between. This CDR3 reads CASSSLPRDVSYEQYF. CDR3 DNA: TGTGCCAGCAGCTCACTCCCCCGGGACGTTTCCTACGAGCAGTACTTC.

This clonotype appeared many times. The J gene is TRBJ2-7, the V gene TRBV14; D possibly corresponds to TRBD2 (6 bases). This CDR3 spans 14 amino acids. Trimming stripped 5 bases from V and 0 bases from J, with 11 bases between. CDR1 and CDR2 (germline): SGHDN, FVKESK. In DNA, the CDR3 is TGTGCCAGCAGCTCCCTCGGGGGCTCCTACGAGCAGTACTTC. Its translation: CASSSLGGSYEQYF.

V usage is TRBV7-9 and J usage is TRBJ2-7; TRBD2 agrees at 10 bases. Germline lookup yields CDR1 SEHNR and CDR2 FQNEAQ (reference sequence). The V segment lost 1 base and the J segment 3 bases; nucleotides outside the gene matches: 6. The CDR3 spans 16 residues. CDR3 coding DNA: TGTGCCAGCAGCTTAGGGAGCGGGGGGGCCCTCTACGAGCAGTACTTC. This gives the protein CASSLGSGGALYEQYF.

Turning to this clonotype: A read error is likely, as this CDR3 ends without the conserved phenylalanine or tryptophan. The V and J genes are TRBV20-1 and TRBJ2-7; D call uncertain. The germline CDR1 and CDR2 sequences are DFQATT and SNEGSKA (reference sequence). Trimming took 1 base from V and 4 from J, leaving 2 bases between them. CDR3 size: 10 residues. CDR3 residues: CSARGYEQYI. CDR3 sequence (DNA): TGCAGTGCTAGAGGGTACGAGCAGTACATC.

As concerns this clonotype: A read error is possible here, since a much larger clone lies one base away. This rearrangement joins TRBV6-6 to TRBJ2-7; 7 bases are a match to TRBD1. The trim removed 4 bases at V and 2 bases at J, leaving 14 bases unmatched. Germline-derived CDR1 and CDR2 are MNHNY and SVGAGI (reference sequence). The CDR3 sequence is 17 residues long. The CDR3: CASSSGPGQTTTYEQYF. CDR3 bases: TGTGCCAGCAGTTCGGGTCCGGGACAGACGACAACCTACGAGCAGTACTTC.

The genes are TRBV20-1 and TRBJ2-7; no clear D gene. In germline, CDR1 is DFQATT, CDR2 SNEGSKA (reference sequence). Trimming cost V 3 bases and J 1 base, with 10 bases left between them. CDR3 length: 13 residues. The CDR3 DNA sequence: TGCAGTGCTAGGGCGTCAGCTTCCTACGAGCAGTACTTC. This encodes CSARASASYEQYF.

This clonotype was observed many times. V usage is TRBV12-3 or TRBV12-4 and J usage is TRBJ2-7; D gene ambiguous. Trimming removed 6 bases at V and 0 bases at J, with 9 bases between. The CDR3 covers 13 residues. The CDR3: CASRVSDSYEQYF. The CDR3 DNA reads as TGTGCCAGCAGAGTGTCGGACTCCTACGAGCAGTACTTC.

With regard to this clonotype: A much larger clone lies a single base off, so this may be a read error. It is likely a read error, because the conserved phenylalanine at the end of the CDR3 is missing. This sequence joins TRBV6-1 and TRBJ1-6; D unresolved. Germline CDR1 reads MNHNS; CDR2 reads SASEGT. The CDR3 length is 12 residues. Trimming removed 6 bases from V and 10 bases from J, with 10 bases in between. The DNA of the CDR3 is TGTGCCAGCAGGGACGGGTCCTCACCCCTCCACCTT. Translated, it gives CASRDGSSPLHL.

V usage is TRBV7-9 and J usage is TRBJ1-3, with D tentatively TRBD1 (5 bases). Trimming stripped 7 bases from V and 1 base from J, with 14 bases between. From germline, CDR1 is SEHNR and CDR2 FQNEAQ (reference sequence). The CDR3 runs 15 residues. CDR3 sequence reads: CASKPGPTSGNTIYF. The CDR3 DNA is TGTGCCAGCAAACCGGGACCTACGTCTGGAAACACCATATATTTT.

This clonotype was recorded at least ten times. This rearrangement joins TRBV5-4 to TRBJ2-3, with D unresolved. CDR3 length equals 16 residues. Deletions cut 4 bases from V and 4 bases from J, with 19 bases between. CDR1 is SGHNT and CDR2 is YYREEE in the germline V gene (reference sequence). CDR3 loop: CASSPSSFSIADTQYF. In DNA, the CDR3 is TGTGCCAGCAGCCCGTCCTCTTTCAGCATTGCAGATACGCAGTATTTT. Based on the CDR3 plus reference TRBV5-4 and TRBJ2-3, the full variable domain is ETGVTQSPTHLIKTRGQQVTLRCSSQSGHNTVSWYQQALGQGPQFIFQYYREEENGRGNFPPRFSGLQFPNYSSELNVNALELDDSALYLCASSPSSFSIADTQYFGPGTRLTVL.

This chain links TRBV4-3 with TRBJ2-4; D remains ambiguous. V gave up 0 bases and J gave up 7 bases, with 13 bases separating them. This CDR3 has 15 residues. In germline, CDR1 is LGHNA, CDR2 YSLEER. The CDR3: CASSQEIQGENIQYF. CDR3 nucleotide sequence: TGCGCCAGCAGCCAAGAGATTCAAGGAGAGAACATTCAGTACTTC.

This clonotype was seen ten or more times. The chain combines TRBV7-9 with TRBJ2-3; no clear D. Deletions cut 1 base from V and 0 bases from J, with 11 bases between. There are 16 residues in the CDR3. CDR1 SEHNR and CDR2 FQNEAQ come from the germline V gene (reference sequence). Here the CDR3 reads CASSLGVRASTDTQYF. CDR3 DNA sequence: TGTGCCAGCAGCTTAGGGGTCAGAGCTAGCACAGATACGCAGTATTTT. Variable domain in full (rest from reference TRBV7-9 and TRBJ2-3): DTGVSQNPRHKITKRGQNVTFRCDPISEHNRLYWYRQTLGQGPEFLTYFQNEAQLEKSRLLSDRFSAERPKGSFSTLEIQRTEQGDSAMYLCASSLGVRASTDTQYFGPGTRLTVL.

In this sample, this clonotype turned up a few times. V is TRBV6-2 or TRBV6-3 and J is TRBJ2-7; D ambiguous. V lost 0 bases, J lost 0 bases, and 12 bases lay in between. CDR3 length: 16 residues. Per the germline V gene, CDR1 is MNHEY and CDR2 is SVGEGT. The CDR3 is CASSYSKMRSSYEQYF. The CDR3, as DNA: TGTGCCAGCAGTTACTCGAAGATGCGTTCCTCCTACGAGCAGTACTTC.

In its sample, this clonotype was seen many times. This chain uses TRBV7-9 with TRBJ2-7; possible D gene TRBD1, 6 bases. Trimming removed 10 bases from V and 1 base from J, with 14 bases in between. The CDR3 spans 13 residues. From germline, CDR1 is SEHNR and CDR2 FQNEAQ (reference sequence). The CDR3 DNA sequence: TGTGCCACCAGGGGTCTGTCGTCCTACGAGCAGTACTTC. Translating gives CATRGLSSYEQYF.

Notes on this clonotype: Given a much more abundant clone one base away, this may be a read error. The chain is built from TRBV12-5 and TRBJ2-5; no reliable D call. Germline V lookup: CDR1 LGHNT, CDR2 FRNRAP. This CDR3 has 15 amino acids. The CDR3 bases are TGTGCTAGTGGTTTGAACTCCTTTTCACAAGAGATCCAGTACTTC. This encodes CASGLNSFSQEIQYF.

On this clonotype: It may be a read error: a sequence one base away is much more abundant. The genes are TRBV30 and TRBJ2-7, with D hard to call. The CDR3 is 11 residues long. Germline CDR1 GTSNPN, CDR2 SVGIG (reference sequence). As DNA, the CDR3 is TGTGCCCGGAGTGTAAATGTGGAGCAGTACTTC. Protein: CARSVNVEQYF. The full variable domain, its missing parts supplied by reference TRBV30 and TRBJ2-7, is SQTIHQWPATLVQPVGSPLSLECTVEGTSNPNLYWYRQAAGRGLQLLFYSVGIGQISSEVPQNLSASRPQDRQFILSSKKLLLSDSGFYLCARSVNVEQYFGPGTRLTVT.

This clonotype has at least ten counts. The chain carries TRBV20-1 and TRBJ2-7; 10 bases agree with TRBD1. There are 14 residues in the CDR3. Germline V lookup: CDR1 DFQATT, CDR2 SNEGSKA (reference sequence). CDR3 residues: CSATLRDRGYEQYF. The CDR3 DNA reads TGCAGCGCGACCCTCCGGGACAGGGGTTACGAGCAGTACTTC.

This clonotype was detected ten times or more. The chain recombines TRBV2 with TRBJ1-2; D call uncertain. The CDR3 length is 14 residues. Germline CDR1 SNHLY, CDR2 FYNNEI. Trimming shortened V by 1 base and J by 3 bases, and 9 bases separated the two germline ends. The CDR3 is CASSEGLGDYGYTF. In DNA, the CDR3 is TGTGCCAGCAGTGAAGGATTAGGAGACTATGGCTACACCTTC.

This clonotype was seen a few times. The chain combines TRBV13 with TRBJ2-7; TRBD1 is a possible D gene (6 bases). Trimming pared 4 bases from V and 0 bases from J, leaving 10 bases between. Germline CDR1 and CDR2: PRHDT and FYEKMQ (reference sequence). The length of the CDR3 is 14 residues. The DNA for the CDR3 is TGTGCCAGCAGCTCCGGGACACTCTCCTACGAGCAGTACTTC. As protein: CASSSGTLSYEQYF.

This clonotype was recorded a few times. This sequence joins TRBV4-3 and TRBJ1-3; 7 bases agree with TRBD1. The CDR3 has 15 residues. Germline V gives CDR1 LGHNA, CDR2 YSLEER. V lost 5 bases, J lost 0 bases, and 4 bases stayed unmatched. CDR3 bases: TGCGCCAGCAGCGAAGGGACAGCCTCTGGAAACACCATATATTTT. Encoded protein: CASSEGTASGNTIYF.